This TCR beta chain stems from a study of response to subunit inactivated influenza vaccine. The germline gives CDR1 MDHEN, CDR2 SYDVKM. The CDR3 has 16 amino acids. V was clipped by 2 bases and J by 0 bases, with 14 bases between them. This clonotype was counted only a few times. Using its own MiXCR run on the RT-PCR reads, TCRdb lists one record per CDR3 protein. The sample has roughly 710,000 distinct CDR3 sequences; less than 15% are singletons. The chain joins TRBV28 to TRBJ2-7, with D possibly being TRBD1 (5 bases). This TCR was recovered from a man in his fifties or sixties who received an inactivated influenza vaccine. The sequencing here drew on PBMCs from blood, taken around two weeks before vaccination. The CDR3 DNA reads as TGTGCCAGCAGTTTACTCAGGGTAGCAGGCTCCTACGAGCAGTACTTC. This codes for CASSLLRVAGSYEQYF.